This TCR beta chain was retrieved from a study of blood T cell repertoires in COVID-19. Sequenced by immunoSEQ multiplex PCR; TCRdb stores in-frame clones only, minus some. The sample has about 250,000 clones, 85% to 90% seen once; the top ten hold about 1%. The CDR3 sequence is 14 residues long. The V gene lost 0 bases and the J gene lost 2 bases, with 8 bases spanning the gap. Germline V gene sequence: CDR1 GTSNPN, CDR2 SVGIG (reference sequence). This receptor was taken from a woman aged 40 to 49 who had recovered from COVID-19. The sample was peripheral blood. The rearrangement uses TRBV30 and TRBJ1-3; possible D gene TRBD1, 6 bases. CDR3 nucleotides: TGTGCCTGGAGTGTAACAGGGACTGGAAACACCATATATTTT. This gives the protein CAWSVTGTGNTIYF.